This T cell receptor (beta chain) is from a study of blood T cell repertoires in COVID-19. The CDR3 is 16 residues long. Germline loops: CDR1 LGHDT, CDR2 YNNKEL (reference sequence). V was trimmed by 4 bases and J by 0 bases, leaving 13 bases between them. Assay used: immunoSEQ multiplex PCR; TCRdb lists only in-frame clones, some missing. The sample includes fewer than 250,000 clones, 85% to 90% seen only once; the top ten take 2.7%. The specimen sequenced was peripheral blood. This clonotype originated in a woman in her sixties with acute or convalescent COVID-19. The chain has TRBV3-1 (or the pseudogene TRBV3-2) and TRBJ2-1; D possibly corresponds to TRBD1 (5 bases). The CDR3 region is CASSPARGLSYNEQFF. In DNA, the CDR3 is TGTGCCAGCAGCCCCGCAAGGGGCCTCTCCTACAATGAGCAGTTCTTC.